This TCR beta chain was captured by sequencing in a study of cytomegalovirus exposure and HLA in healthy donors. V dropped 7 bases and J dropped 5; count of bases not matched to a gene: 8. Germline V gives CDR1 LNHDA, CDR2 SQIVND (reference sequence). The CDR3 consists of 14 residues. Though probably carrying unrecorded immune exposures, donors were nominally healthy at sampling. Study-level results: Another analysis was done later, and it associated 15,000 or so TCR beta sequences with HLA alleles at 0.05 false discovery rate. Certain sequence variants were highly shared and formed a cluster, and this cluster was likely a sequencing artifact.

To note about this clone: Its antigen is not identified.

PCR was performed using 60 Vbeta and 13 Jbeta primers. The protocol was immunoSEQ multiplex PCR, while the TCRdb copy is restricted to in-frame clones and leaves out a portion. Among around 94,000 clones, 70% to 85% were seen once, and the ten largest hold approximately 2.3%. The clonotype comes from a young man in good health and CMV-seronegative. This rearrangement joins TRBV19 to TRBJ2-1; 7 nucleotides match TRBD1. The source material was PBMCs. DNA for the CDR3: TGTGCCAGTAAAAGGGACAGCCTTAACAATGAGCAGTTCTTC. Protein sequence: CASKRDSLNNEQFF.